This TCR beta chain was documented in a study of blood T cell repertoires in COVID-19. The repertoire was sequenced with immunoSEQ multiplex PCR; TCRdb's copy has only in-frame clones and lacks some. The sample has roughly 80,000 clones, roughly 79% seen once; the top ten hold approximately 15%. The CDR3 sequence is 15 residues long. The germline CDR1 and CDR2 sequences are ENHRY and SYGVKD. The V and J ends lost 8 bases and 0 bases respectively, with 16 bases between them. The chain combines TRBV10-3 with TRBJ1-1, with a possible D match to TRBD1 (5 bases). The specimen sequenced was peripheral blood. The source of this sequence is a human donor in a cohort sampled during active COVID-19. In nucleotides, the CDR3 is TGTGCCATCGTTGCGGCAGGGCGTATGAACACTGAAGCTTTCTTT. It is translated as CAIVAAGRMNTEAFF.